Listed here is a single T cell receptor (beta chain). No cognate antigen has been identified for it. No quality values exist for individual bases; no much larger clone is one base distant. The data were taken from a study of a mutant IDH1 vaccine in newly diagnosed glioma (dated by TCRdb to about 2021). With regard to the full study: Vaccination started 4-6 weeks after radiotherapy alone, or was given together with temozolomide cycles in the groups whose treatment included chemotherapy. Of the 30 or so patients who were treated, around 62% were male and approximately 38% were female, and the mean age was about 37 years. Prior to enrollment, standard therapy consisting of radiotherapy alone, temozolomide alone, or radiochemotherapy with temozolomide had been administered to patients, with the combination being received by most patients. Visit V12 was the week-35 safety follow-up and visit V13 was the week-47 end of study. Peripheral blood samples were drawn at six visits, namely V03 (baseline), V05, V07, V10, V12 and V13. For exploratory analyses, longitudinal TCRB deep sequencing was carried out in some 25 treated patients wherever samples were available. What the study reported, not specific to this receptor: Immune responses induced by the vaccine were seen in roughly 95% of patients across multiple MHC alleles. The authors noted that analyses of patient blood samples could not be reproduced because of sample limitations. Pseudoprogression appeared unrelated to alterations in the top peripheral T cell clonotypes detected by TCRB sequencing. Availability determined which PBMC samples were chosen for TCRB deep sequencing.

The library came from the immunoSEQ multiplex PCR assay. Rearranged TCR beta chain sequences were amplified using the hsTCRB Kit according to the manufacturer's protocol. TCRB libraries were sequenced on an Illumina MiSeq. Per the original workflow: Demultiplexing, trimming and gene mapping were performed with the kit vendor's proprietary platform. Entries here come from immuneACCESS through TCRdb and include only in-frame sequences with V and J called. Some clones fail to appear in such tables; in the studies checked, an unresolved V gene covers under half of the shortfall, and the cause of the remainder is unknown. The D gene and trimming were derived from the DNA, and the V and J assignments and clone size from that table. The sample table contains more than 35,000 clones; only one count was recorded for under 90% of them. The ten largest clonotypes hold 4.7% of the sample. From its cysteine to its phenylalanine, the CDR3 spans 14 amino acids. The entry retains the CDR3 DNA only, 42 bases that are in frame from base 1. Taken from the germline V gene, the CDR1 and CDR2 loops are SGHTA and FQGNSA. V drops 7 bases and J drops 2 bases, leaving 14 bases in between.

The time point label of this sample denotes: week 35, safety follow-up. Each vaccine dose, consisting of 300 ug of a 20-mer mutant IDH1 peptide in Montanide, was administered subcutaneously with topical imiquimod. Patients were given eight vaccinations, in weeks 1, 3, 5, 7, 11, 15, 19 and 23, which matched visits V03 through V10. Newly diagnosed WHO grade 3 or 4 IDH1-mutant astrocytomas showing loss of nuclear ATRX were present in the donors. The samples were drawn from NOA16, a multicentre, single-arm, open-label phase I trial in Germany that tested a mutant IDH1 peptide vaccine in humans for the first time. The DNeasy Blood and Tissue Kit was used to extract genomic DNA from EDTA blood for TCRB sequencing.

This receptor was obtained from a woman aged 40 to 50 with glioma. Some clones in this sample may be carry-over from other donors' samples. Rearrangement joined TRBV7-2 to TRBJ1-1, with the D gene uncertain. Sequencing was performed on PBMCs, taken from a glioma patient whose treatment included an IDH1 peptide vaccine. The CDR3 loop reads CASTYFEGNTEAFF. The sequenced DNA is TGTGCCAGCACCTACTTCGAAGGAAACACTGAAGCTTTCTTT.